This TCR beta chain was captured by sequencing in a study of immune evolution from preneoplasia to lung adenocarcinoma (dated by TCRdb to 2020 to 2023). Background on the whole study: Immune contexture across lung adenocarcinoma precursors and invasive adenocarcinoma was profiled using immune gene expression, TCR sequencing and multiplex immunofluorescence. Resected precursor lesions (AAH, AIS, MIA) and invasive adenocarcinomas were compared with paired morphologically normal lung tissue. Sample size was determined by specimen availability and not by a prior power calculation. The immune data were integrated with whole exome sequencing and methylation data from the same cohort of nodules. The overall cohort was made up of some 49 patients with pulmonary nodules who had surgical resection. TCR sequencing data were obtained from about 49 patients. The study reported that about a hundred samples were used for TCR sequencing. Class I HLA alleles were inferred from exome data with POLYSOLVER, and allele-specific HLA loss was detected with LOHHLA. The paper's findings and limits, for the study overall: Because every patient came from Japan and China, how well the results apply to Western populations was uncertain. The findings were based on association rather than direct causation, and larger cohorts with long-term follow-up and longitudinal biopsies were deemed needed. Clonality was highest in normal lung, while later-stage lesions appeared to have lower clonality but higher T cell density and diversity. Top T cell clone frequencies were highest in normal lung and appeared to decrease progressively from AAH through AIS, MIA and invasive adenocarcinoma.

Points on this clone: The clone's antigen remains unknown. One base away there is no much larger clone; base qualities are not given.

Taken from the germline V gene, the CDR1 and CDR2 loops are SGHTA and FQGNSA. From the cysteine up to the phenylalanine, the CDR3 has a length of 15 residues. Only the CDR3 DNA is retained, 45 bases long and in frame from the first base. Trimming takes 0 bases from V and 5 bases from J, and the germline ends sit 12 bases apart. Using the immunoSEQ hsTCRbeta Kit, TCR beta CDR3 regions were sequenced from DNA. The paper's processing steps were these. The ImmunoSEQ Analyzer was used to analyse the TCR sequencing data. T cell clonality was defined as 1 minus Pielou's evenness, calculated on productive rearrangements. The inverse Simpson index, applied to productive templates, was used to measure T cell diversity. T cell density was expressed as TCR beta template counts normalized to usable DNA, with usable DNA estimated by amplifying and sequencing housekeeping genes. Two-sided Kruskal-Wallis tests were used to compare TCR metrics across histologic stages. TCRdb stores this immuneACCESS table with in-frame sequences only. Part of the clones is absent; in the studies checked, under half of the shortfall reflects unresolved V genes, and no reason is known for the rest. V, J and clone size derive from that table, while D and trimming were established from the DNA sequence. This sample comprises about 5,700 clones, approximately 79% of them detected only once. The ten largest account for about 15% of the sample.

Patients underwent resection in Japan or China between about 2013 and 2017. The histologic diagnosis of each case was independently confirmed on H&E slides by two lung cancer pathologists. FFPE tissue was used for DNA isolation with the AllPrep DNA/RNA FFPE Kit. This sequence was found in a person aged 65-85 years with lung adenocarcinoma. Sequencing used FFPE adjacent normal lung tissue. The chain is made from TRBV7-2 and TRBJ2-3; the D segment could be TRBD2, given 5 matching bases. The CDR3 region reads CASSLAGSVGDTQYF. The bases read TGTGCCAGCAGCTTAGCTGGTAGCGTCGGAGATACGCAGTATTTT.